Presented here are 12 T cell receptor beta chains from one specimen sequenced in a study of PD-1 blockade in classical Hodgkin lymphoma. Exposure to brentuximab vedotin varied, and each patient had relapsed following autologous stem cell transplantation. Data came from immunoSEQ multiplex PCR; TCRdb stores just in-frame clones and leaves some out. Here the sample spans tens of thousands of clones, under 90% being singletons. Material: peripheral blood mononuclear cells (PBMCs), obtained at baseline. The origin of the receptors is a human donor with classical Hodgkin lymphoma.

CDR3: CASSLMGVAGDTIYF. CDR3 sequence (DNA): TGTGCCAGCAGCTTAATGGGGGTGGCTGGGGACACCATATATTTT. The V gene is TRBV7-9, the J gene TRBJ1-3, with TRBD1 as a possible D gene (5 bases). Germline assignment: CDR1 SEHNR and CDR2 FQNEAQ (reference sequence). V lost 2 bases and J 8 bases, leaving 16 bases between the germline ends. The CDR3 is 15 residues long.

CDR3 sequence: CASSREQETQYF. In DNA form, the CDR3 reads TGTGCCAGCAGCAGGGAACAAGAGACCCAGTACTTC. V is TRBV2 and J is TRBJ2-5; possible D gene TRBD1, 5 bases. CDR1 is SNHLY, CDR2 FYNNEI, per germline. The CDR3 runs 12 residues. With 6 bases removed from V and 2 bases from J, the gap between germline ends came to 7 bases.

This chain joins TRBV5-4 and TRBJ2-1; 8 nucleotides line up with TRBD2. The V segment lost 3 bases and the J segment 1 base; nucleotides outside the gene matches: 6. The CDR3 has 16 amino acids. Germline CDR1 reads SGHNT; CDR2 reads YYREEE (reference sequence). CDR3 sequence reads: CASSYSSGNSYNEQFF. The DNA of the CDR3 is TGTGCCAGCAGCTATAGTAGCGGGAATTCCTACAATGAGCAGTTCTTC.

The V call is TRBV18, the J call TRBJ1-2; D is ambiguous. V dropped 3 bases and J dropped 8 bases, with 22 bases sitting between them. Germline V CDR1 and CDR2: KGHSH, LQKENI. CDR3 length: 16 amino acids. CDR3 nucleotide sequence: TGTGCCAGCTCACCTTCCTTTGGGAACACCGTATGGGGCTACACCTTC. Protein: CASSPSFGNTVWGYTF.

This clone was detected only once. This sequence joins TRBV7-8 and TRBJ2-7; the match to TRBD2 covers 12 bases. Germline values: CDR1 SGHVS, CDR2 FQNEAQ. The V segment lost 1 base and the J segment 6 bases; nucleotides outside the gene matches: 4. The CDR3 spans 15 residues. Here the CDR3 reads CASSLETSGSGEQYF. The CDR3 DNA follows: TGTGCCAGCAGCTTAGAGACTAGCGGGAGTGGCGAGCAGTACTTC. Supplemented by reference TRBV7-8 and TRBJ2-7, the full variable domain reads GAGVSQSPRYKVAKRGQDVALRCDPISGHVSLFWYQQALGQGPEFLTYFQNEAQLDKSGLPSDRFFAERPEGSVSTLKIQRTQQEDSAVYLCASSLETSGSGEQYFGPGTRLTVT.

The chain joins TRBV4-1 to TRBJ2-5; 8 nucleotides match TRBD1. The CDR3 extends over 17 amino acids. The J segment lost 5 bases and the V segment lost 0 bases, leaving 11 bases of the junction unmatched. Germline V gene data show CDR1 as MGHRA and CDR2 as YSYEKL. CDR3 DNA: TGCGCCAGCAGCCAAGATCCCGCAGGGGGCGCGGGGGAGACCCAGTACTTC. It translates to CASSQDPAGGAGETQYF.

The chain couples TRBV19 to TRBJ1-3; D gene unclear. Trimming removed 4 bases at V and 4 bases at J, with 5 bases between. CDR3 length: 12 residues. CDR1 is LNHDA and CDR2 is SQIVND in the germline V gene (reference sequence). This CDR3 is CASSNGGNTIYF. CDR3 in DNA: TGTGCCAGTAGTAATGGAGGAAACACCATATATTTT.

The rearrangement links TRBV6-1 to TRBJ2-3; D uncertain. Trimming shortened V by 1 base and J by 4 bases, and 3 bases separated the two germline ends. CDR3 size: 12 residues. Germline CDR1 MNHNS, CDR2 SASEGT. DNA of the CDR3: TGTGCCAGCAGTGAAGTGGCAGATACGCAGTATTTT. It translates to CASSEVADTQYF.

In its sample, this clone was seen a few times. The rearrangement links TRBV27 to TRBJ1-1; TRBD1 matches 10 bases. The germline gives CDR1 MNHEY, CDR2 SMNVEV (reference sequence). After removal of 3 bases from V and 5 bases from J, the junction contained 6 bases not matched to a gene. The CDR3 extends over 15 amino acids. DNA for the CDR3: TGTGCCAGCAGTTTCTCCGGACAGGGGGGTACTGAAGCTTTCTTT. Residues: CASSFSGQGGTEAFF.

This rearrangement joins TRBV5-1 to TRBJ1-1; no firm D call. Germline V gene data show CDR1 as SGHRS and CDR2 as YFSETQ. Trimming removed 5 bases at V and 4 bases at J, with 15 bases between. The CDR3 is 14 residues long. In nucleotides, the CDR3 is TGCGCCAGCAGTCCTGGTGGCCTCCCCACTGAAGCTTTCTTT. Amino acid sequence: CASSPGGLPTEAFF.

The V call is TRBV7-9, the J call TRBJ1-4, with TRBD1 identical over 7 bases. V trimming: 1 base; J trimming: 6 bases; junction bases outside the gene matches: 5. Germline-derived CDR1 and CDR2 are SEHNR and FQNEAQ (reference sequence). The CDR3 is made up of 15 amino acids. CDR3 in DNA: TGTGCCAGCAGCTTAGAGACAGGGACGGATGAAAAACTGTTTTTT. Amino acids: CASSLETGTDEKLFF.

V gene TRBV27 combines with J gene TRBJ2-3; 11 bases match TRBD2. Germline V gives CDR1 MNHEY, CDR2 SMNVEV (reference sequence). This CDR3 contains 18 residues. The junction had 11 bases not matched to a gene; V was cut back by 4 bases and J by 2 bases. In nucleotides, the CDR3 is TGTGCCAGCAGTTCAAATAGCGGGAGGGCCGGGGACACAGATACGCAGTATTTT. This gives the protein CASSSNSGRAGDTDTQYF.